Below are 14 T cell receptor beta chains sequenced from a single sample in a study of T cells in localized non-small cell lung cancer. TCRdb keeps only in-frame clones here, not all; method: immunoSEQ multiplex PCR. The table shows around 130,000 clones, with 89% occurring only once. Material: peripheral blood, obtained before any cancer treatment. Every receptor here comes from an older female donor with stage I lung adenocarcinoma.

The rearrangement joins TRBV28 to TRBJ2-5; D is perhaps TRBD1 (6 bases). In germline, CDR1 is MDHEN, CDR2 SYDVKM. The CDR3 is 13 residues long. Trimming cost V 7 bases and J 5 bases, with 14 bases left between them. CDR3 DNA sequence: TGTGCCAGCACCTCGAGGGGGTTTGAGACCCAGTACTTC. This translates into CASTSRGFETQYF.

The CDR3 reads CASSLQGGTRSHEQFF. In DNA form, the CDR3 reads TGTGCCAGCAGCTTGCAGGGAGGGACTAGGAGCCATGAGCAGTTCTTC. This rearrangement joins TRBV7-2 to TRBJ2-1; TRBD2 agrees at 8 bases. The V segment lost 3 bases and the J segment 8 bases; nucleotides outside the gene matches: 12. The CDR3 runs to 16 residues. Germline-derived CDR1 and CDR2 are SGHTA and FQGNSA.

V gene TRBV9 combines with J gene TRBJ2-5; 8 nucleotides line up with TRBD2. The V segment lost 4 bases and the J segment 5 bases; nucleotides outside the gene matches: 4. CDR1 SGDLS and CDR2 YYNGEE come from the germline V gene. The CDR3 is made up of 13 amino acids. CDR3 sequence: CASSPGGTETQYF. CDR3 coding DNA: TGTGCCAGCAGCCCGGGAGGGACGGAGACCCAGTACTTC. Using reference TRBV9 and TRBJ2-5 for the parts outside the CDR3, the full variable domain is DSGVTQTPKHLITATGQRVTLRCSPRSGDLSVYWYQQSLDQGLQFLIQYYNGEERAKGNILERFSAQQFPDLHSELNLSSLELGDSALYFCASSPGGTETQYFGPGTRLLVL.

This chain joins TRBV4-2 and TRBJ2-3, with 7 bases that match TRBD2. This CDR3 is built from 16 residues. V trimming: 0 bases; J trimming: 3 bases; junction bases outside the gene matches: 6. Germline V CDR1 and CDR2: LGHNA, YNFKEQ. The CDR3 DNA is TGTGCCAGCAGCCAAGAAGGCGGGAGTGGGACAGATACGCAGTATTTT. This translates into CASSQEGGSGTDTQYF.

The chain has TRBV5-4 and TRBJ2-5; 8 bases are a match to TRBD2. This CDR3 region has 15 residues. V gave up 0 bases and J gave up 5 bases; unmatched junction bases: 6. Germline CDR1 is SGHNT and CDR2 is YYREEE (reference sequence). The CDR3, as DNA: TGTGCCAGCAGCTTGGCCGGTAGCGGGAAGGAGACCCAGTACTTC. Its translation: CASSLAGSGKETQYF.

This chain joins TRBV13 and TRBJ2-4; 9 bases fit TRBD2. This CDR3 region has 15 residues. Per the germline V gene, CDR1 is PRHDT and CDR2 is FYEKMQ (reference sequence). V gave up 5 bases and J gave up 8 bases; unmatched junction bases: 10. CDR3 sequence (DNA): TGTGCCAGCAGCCTAACCTCTAGCGGGAAGGACATTCAGTACTTC. Amino acid sequence: CASSLTSSGKDIQYF.

Turning to this clone: At the DNA level, this CDR3 is encoded by other sequences in the same sample as well. This sequence joins TRBV5-1 and TRBJ1-1, with D uncertain. Germline V gene sequence: CDR1 SGHRS, CDR2 YFSETQ. The CDR3 sequence is 13 residues long. Trimming left V 4 bases short and J 2 bases short, with 9 bases between. CDR3 loop: CASSPGPNTEAFF. As DNA, the CDR3 is TGCGCCAGCAGCCCAGGACCTAACACTGAAGCTTTCTTT.

V is TRBV6-5 and J is TRBJ1-5; D uncertain. The germline V and J ends were trimmed by 6 bases and 1 base, with 4 bases remaining between them. The CDR3 covers 12 residues. Germline-derived CDR1 and CDR2 are MNHEY and SVGAGI. The CDR3 sequence is CASSRSNQPQHF. As DNA, the CDR3 is TGTGCCAGCAGCAGAAGCAATCAGCCCCAGCATTTT.

This chain joins TRBV7-3 and TRBJ2-1; perhaps TRBD2 as D (6 bases). This CDR3 has 14 residues. Germline V gene data show CDR1 as SGHTA and CDR2 as FQGTGA. The germline V and J ends were trimmed by 2 bases and 12 bases, with 17 bases remaining between them. CDR3 residues: CASSLGGTPRGQFF. As DNA, the CDR3 is TGTGCCAGCAGCTTAGGCGGGACTCCAAGGGGGCAGTTCTTC.

The DNA for the CDR3 is TGTGCCAGCAGCAAAACCGGGACAGGGTTGGGTTTGAATGGCTACACCTTC. Translating it yields CASSKTGTGLGLNGYTF. The chain links TRBV27 to TRBJ1-2, with 9 bases aligning to TRBD1. This CDR3 has 17 residues. Germline V gene sequence: CDR1 MNHEY, CDR2 SMNVEV (reference sequence). V shed 6 bases, J shed 6 bases, and the junction held 17 bases outside the gene matches.

V usage is TRBV30 and J usage is TRBJ2-5, with D possibly being TRBD2 (6 bases). Trimming took 5 bases from V and 2 from J, leaving 18 bases between them. Germline V gene sequence: CDR1 GTSNPN, CDR2 SVGIG (reference sequence). The CDR3 consists of 15 residues. DNA for the CDR3: TGTGCCTGGGACCCTTGGGTAGCGGTACAAGAGACCCAGTACTTC. It yields the protein CAWDPWVAVQETQYF.

CDR3 nucleotide sequence: TGTGCCAGCAGCACTCTTACCGGGGCGTCAAATGAGCAGTTCTTC. This encodes CASSTLTGASNEQFF. The chain carries TRBV5-4 and TRBJ2-1, with D perhaps assigned TRBD1 or TRBD2 (5 bases each). V lost 4 bases, J lost 7 bases, and 18 bases lay in between. The germline CDR1 and CDR2 sequences are SGHNT and YYREEE (reference sequence). The CDR3 length is 15 residues.

J is TRBJ2-1 and V is TRBV5-6; D not resolved. V shed 4 bases and J shed 8 bases, with 10 bases lying between them. Germline CDR1 is SGHDT and CDR2 is YYEEEE. The CDR3 contains 12 residues. The CDR3 reads CASSKARDEQFF. In DNA form, the CDR3 reads TGTGCCAGCAGCAAAGCCCGGGATGAGCAGTTCTTC.

V gene TRBV19 combines with J gene TRBJ2-3; 7 bases line up with TRBD1. V shed 5 bases, J shed 4 bases, and the junction held 3 bases outside the gene matches. The CDR3 consists of 13 residues. CDR1 and CDR2 from the germline V gene are LNHDA and SQIVND (reference sequence). The CDR3 nucleotides are TGTGCCAGTAGTCACAGGGGCCCAGATACGCAGTATTTT. Its translation: CASSHRGPDTQYF.